The clone carrying this T cell receptor beta chain occurred once. Its cognate antigen is unknown. This record belongs to a study of T cell responses to AZD1222 COVID-19 vaccine. Overall study results and limits: Clonal diversity was possibly underestimated, and white British individuals and females predominated among donors. Spike-wide vaccine-associated CD4 TCRs dominated at 160-218 and 743-854. Increased Spike-specific TCR breadth and depth were observed after two AZD1222 doses.

Germline V gives CDR1 SEHNR, CDR2 FQNEAQ (reference sequence). This CDR3 comprises 17 residues. Trimming removed 5 bases from V and 3 bases from J, with 21 bases in between. Generated by immunoSEQ multiplex PCR, the TCRdb table keeps only in-frame clones and is missing some. The sample holds about 130,000 clones, 80% to 95% seen once. The J gene is TRBJ2-3, the V gene TRBV7-9; perhaps TRBD1 as D (8 bases). The sample in question was peripheral blood, obtained on day 0 of AZD1222 vaccination. The receptor was isolated from an adult in good health. The DNA of the CDR3 is TGTGCCAGCAGCCAGGGGGCAGCGGGGTGGGGAACAGATACGCAGTATTTT. Translated: CASSQGAAGWGTDTQYF.